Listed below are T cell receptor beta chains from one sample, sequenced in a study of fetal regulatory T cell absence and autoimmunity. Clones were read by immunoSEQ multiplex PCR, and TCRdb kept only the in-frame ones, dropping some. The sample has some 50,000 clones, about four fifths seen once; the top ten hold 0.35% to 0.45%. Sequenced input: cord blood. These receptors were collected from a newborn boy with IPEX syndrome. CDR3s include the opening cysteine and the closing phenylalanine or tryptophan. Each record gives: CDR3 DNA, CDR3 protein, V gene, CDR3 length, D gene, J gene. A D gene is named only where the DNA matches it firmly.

cdr3_nt: TGTGCCAGCAGCAAAGGGACTAGCGGGAGGGAAGAAGGGGAGCTGTTTTTT
cdr3_aa: CASSKGTSGREEGELFF
v_call: TRBV21-1
cdr3_length: 17
d_call: NA
j_call: TRBJ2-2

cdr3_nt: TGTGCCAGCAGCGTAGGGACGGACAATCAGCCCCAGCATTTT
cdr3_aa: CASSVGTDNQPQHF
v_call: TRBV9
cdr3_length: 14
d_call: NA
j_call: TRBJ1-5

cdr3_nt: TGTGCCAGCAGCTTAGTTCGGGGGGGCCTCAATGAGCAGTTCTTC
cdr3_aa: CASSLVRGGLNEQFF
v_call: TRBV11-3
cdr3_length: 15
d_call: TRBD2
j_call: TRBJ2-1

cdr3_nt: TGTGCCAGCAGCCTTCGACAGGGGAACTACGAGCAGTACTTC
cdr3_aa: CASSLRQGNYEQYF
v_call: TRBV27
cdr3_length: 14
d_call: TRBD1
j_call: TRBJ2-7

cdr3_nt: TGTGCCAGCAGTGCGTCCGGACTCTGGAACACTGAAGCTTTCTTT
cdr3_aa: CASSASGLWNTEAFF
v_call: TRBV2
cdr3_length: 15
d_call: NA
j_call: TRBJ1-1

cdr3_nt: TGTGCCAGCAGCCAGACAGGGGGCACTGAAGCTTTCTTT
cdr3_aa: CASSQTGGTEAFF
v_call: TRBV14
cdr3_length: 13
d_call: TRBD1
j_call: TRBJ1-1

cdr3_nt: TGCGCCAGCAGCCAAGATACGGTGCGGGGCTACACCTTC
cdr3_aa: CASSQDTVRGYTF
v_call: TRBV4-1
cdr3_length: 13
d_call: NA
j_call: TRBJ1-2

cdr3_nt: TGTGCCAGCTCCCCCCGGGGGCGGGGCAGCACAGATACGCAGTATTTT
cdr3_aa: CASSPRGRGSTDTQYF
v_call: TRBV18
cdr3_length: 16
d_call: NA
j_call: TRBJ2-3

cdr3_nt: TGTGCCAGCAGTTCCCGAGTCACCCAGCAGTTCTTC
cdr3_aa: CASSSRVTQQFF
v_call: TRBV6-6
cdr3_length: 12
d_call: NA
j_call: TRBJ2-1

cdr3_nt: TGTGCCAGCAGTTACTACCCGGGAGGGGGGGAGACCCAGTACTTC
cdr3_aa: CASSYYPGGGETQYF
v_call: TRBV6-5
cdr3_length: 15
d_call: TRBD2
j_call: TRBJ2-5